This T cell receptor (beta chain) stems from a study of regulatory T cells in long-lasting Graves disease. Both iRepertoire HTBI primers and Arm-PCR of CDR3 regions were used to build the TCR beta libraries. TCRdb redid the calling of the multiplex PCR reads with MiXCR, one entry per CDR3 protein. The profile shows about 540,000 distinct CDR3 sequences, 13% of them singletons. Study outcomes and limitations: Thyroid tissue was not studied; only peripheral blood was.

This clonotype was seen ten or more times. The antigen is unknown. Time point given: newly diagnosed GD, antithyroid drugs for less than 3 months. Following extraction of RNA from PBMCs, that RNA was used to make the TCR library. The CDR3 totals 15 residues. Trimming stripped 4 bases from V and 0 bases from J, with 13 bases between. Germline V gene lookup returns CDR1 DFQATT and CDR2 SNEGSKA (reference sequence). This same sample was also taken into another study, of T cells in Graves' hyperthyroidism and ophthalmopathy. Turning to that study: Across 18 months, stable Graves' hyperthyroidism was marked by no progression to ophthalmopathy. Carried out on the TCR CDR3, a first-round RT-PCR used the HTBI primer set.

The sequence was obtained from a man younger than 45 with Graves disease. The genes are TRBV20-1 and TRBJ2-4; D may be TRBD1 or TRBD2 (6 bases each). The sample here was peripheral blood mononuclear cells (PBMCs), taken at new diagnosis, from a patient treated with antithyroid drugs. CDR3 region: CSANGGVLAKNIQYF. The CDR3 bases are TGCAGTGCTAACGGGGGCGTACTAGCCAAAAACATTCAGTACTTC.